Given below is one TCR beta chain in context. The antigen is undetermined. These data originate in a study of shared clonotypes between healthy human individuals. Study observations and caveats: The study generally estimated greater richness for naive than memory subsets. Having only a few donors restricted how much genetic and exposure-history diversity was captured.

It was into CD45RA+ naive and CD45RA-negative memory subsets that the CD4+ cells were split. Sequencing was at deep level. Produced via immunoSEQ multiplex PCR; TCRdb's table is partial and in-frame only. The sample has 2 million to 2.5 million clones, 93% seen once. Trimming removed 0 bases from V and 1 base from J, with 10 bases in between. The length of the CDR3 is 16 residues. Per germline, CDR1 SGHAT and CDR2 FQNNGV. The TCR originated in a man younger than 35 in good health. Some clones in this sample may be carry-over from other donors' samples. Sequenced input: naive CD4+ T cells from PBMCs. Subset described: CD45RA+ positively selected. The genes are TRBV11-2 and TRBJ2-1, with a possible D match to TRBD1 (5 bases). The CDR3 sequence is CASSLDRGRSYNEQFF. DNA of the CDR3: TGTGCCAGCAGCTTAGATAGGGGCAGGTCCTACAATGAGCAGTTCTTC.